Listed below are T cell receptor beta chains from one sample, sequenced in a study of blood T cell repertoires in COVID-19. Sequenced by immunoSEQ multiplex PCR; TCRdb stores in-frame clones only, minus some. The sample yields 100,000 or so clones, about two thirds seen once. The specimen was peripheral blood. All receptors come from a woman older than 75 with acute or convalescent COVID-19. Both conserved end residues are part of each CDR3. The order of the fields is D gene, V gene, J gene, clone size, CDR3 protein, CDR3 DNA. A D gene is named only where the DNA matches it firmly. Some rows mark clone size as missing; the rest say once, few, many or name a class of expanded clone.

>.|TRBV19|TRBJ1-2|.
CASSIVTGIYYGYTF
TGTGCCAGTAGTATAGTTACCGGGATCTACTATGGCTACACCTTC
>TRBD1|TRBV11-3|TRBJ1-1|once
CASSLRTGMEAFF
TGTGCCAGCAGCTTGCGGACAGGGATGGAAGCTTTCTTT
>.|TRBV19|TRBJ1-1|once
CASMWGTDTEAFF
TGTGCCAGTATGTGGGGGACTGACACTGAAGCTTTCTTT
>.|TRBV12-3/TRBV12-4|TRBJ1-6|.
CASSWSQNSPLHF
TGTGCCAGCAGCTGGAGCCAAAATTCACCCCTCCACTTT
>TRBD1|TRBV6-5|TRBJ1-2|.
CASSDGGRGTYGYTF
TGTGCCAGCAGCGACGGGGGCAGGGGGACCTATGGCTACACCTTC
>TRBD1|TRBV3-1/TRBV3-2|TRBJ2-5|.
CASSLGQGRETQYF
TGTGCCAGCAGCCTCGGACAGGGTAGGGAGACCCAGTACTTC
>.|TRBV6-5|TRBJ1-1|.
CASSDSRRKKEAFF
TGTGCCAGCAGCGACTCCCGGAGAAAAAAAGAAGCTTTCTTT
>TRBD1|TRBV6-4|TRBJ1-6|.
CASSDRGLDSPLHF
TGTGCCAGCAGCGACAGGGGGCTTGATTCACCCCTCCACTTT
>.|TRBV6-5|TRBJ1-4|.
CASTIGQVGEKLFF
TGTGCCAGCACTATAGGACAAGTCGGGGAAAAACTGTTTTTT
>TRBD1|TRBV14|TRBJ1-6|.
CASSQLGTGNSPLHF
TGTGCCAGCAGCCAGCTCGGGACAGGGAATTCACCCCTCCACTTT
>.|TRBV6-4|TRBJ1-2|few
CASSEVEGSNYGYTF
TGTGCCAGCAGTGAAGTCGAGGGATCGAACTATGGCTACACCTTC
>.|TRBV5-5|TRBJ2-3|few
CASSLRTADTQYF
TGTGCCAGCAGCTTGCGGACTGCAGATACGCAGTATTTT
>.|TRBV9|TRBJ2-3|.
CASSVGQGPDTQYF
TGTGCCAGCAGCGTAGGCCAGGGTCCAGATACGCAGTATTTT
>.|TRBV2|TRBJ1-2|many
CATLGFRYGYTF
TGTGCCACTCTCGGTTTCCGCTATGGCTACACCTTC
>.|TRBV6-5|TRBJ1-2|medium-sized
CASIKTESNYGYTF
TGTGCCAGCATTAAAACAGAGTCTAACTATGGCTACACCTTC
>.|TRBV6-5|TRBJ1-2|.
CASSGGAGYTF
TGTGCCAGCAGCGGAGGAGCTGGCTACACCTTC
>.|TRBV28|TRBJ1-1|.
CASSSHNSRRRAFF
TGTGCCAGCAGTTCCCACAACAGCCGGAGGAGGGCTTTCTTT
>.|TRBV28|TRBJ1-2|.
CASSLGAGQRNYGYTF
TGTGCCAGCAGTTTAGGGGCAGGACAGAGAAACTATGGCTACACCTTC
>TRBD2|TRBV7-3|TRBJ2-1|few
CASSPFQRGEQFF
TGTGCCAGCAGCCCGTTTCAGCGGGGGGAGCAGTTCTTC
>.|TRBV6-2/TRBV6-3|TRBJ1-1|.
CASSPTGRATEAFF
TGTGCCAGCAGTCCCACAGGTCGGGCCACTGAAGCTTTCTTT
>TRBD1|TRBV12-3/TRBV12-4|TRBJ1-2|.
CASSTGVGYGYTF
TGTGCCAGCAGTACAGGGGTCGGCTATGGCTACACCTTC
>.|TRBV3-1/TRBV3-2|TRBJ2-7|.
CASSQGDWEQYF
TGTGCCAGCAGCCAGGGGGACTGGGAGCAGTACTTC
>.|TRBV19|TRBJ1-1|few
CASIMRGGDTEAFF
TGTGCCAGTATTATGAGGGGAGGGGACACTGAAGCTTTCTTT
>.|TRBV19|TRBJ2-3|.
CASSMRGGEGDTQYF
TGTGCCAGTAGTATGAGGGGGGGAGAAGGAGATACGCAGTATTTT
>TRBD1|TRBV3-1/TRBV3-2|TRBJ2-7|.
CASSRTTGRAYEQYF
TGTGCCAGCAGCCGGACGACAGGGAGAGCCTACGAGCAGTACTTC
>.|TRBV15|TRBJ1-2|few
CATTQGSFYGYTF
TGTGCCACCACCCAGGGGTCCTTCTATGGCTACACCTTC
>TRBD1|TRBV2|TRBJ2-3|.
CASSRDRGRSDTQYF
TGTGCCAGCAGCCGGGACAGGGGGCGGTCAGATACGCAGTATTTT
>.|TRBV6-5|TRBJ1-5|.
CASSYSRVQPQHF
TGTGCCAGCAGTTACTCGAGAGTCCAGCCCCAGCATTTT
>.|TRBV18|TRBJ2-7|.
CASSPPGTPNYEQYF
TGTGCCAGCTCACCACCGGGCACGCCAAACTACGAGCAGTACTTC
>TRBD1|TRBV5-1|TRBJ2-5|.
CASSLEGGQALRETQYF
TGCGCCAGCAGCTTGGAGGGGGGACAGGCTCTTCGGGAGACCCAGTACTTC
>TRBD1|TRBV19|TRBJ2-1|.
CASSQTGAYNEQFF
TGTGCCAGTAGTCAAACAGGGGCTTACAATGAGCAGTTCTTC
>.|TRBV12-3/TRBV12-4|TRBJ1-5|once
CASSGPGLPQHF
TGTGCCAGCAGCGGACCGGGATTGCCCCAGCATTTT
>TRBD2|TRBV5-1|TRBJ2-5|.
CASSWTSGQETQYF
TGCGCCAGCAGCTGGACTAGCGGCCAAGAGACCCAGTACTTC
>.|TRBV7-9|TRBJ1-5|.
CASSPGGGRNQPQHF
TGTGCCAGCAGCCCTGGGGGGGGACGCAATCAGCCCCAGCATTTT
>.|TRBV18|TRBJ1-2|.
CASSPPVTPGTNYGYTF
TGTGCCAGCTCACCACCGGTGACGCCCGGGACTAACTATGGCTACACCTTC
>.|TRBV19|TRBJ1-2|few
CASSISRQENGYGYTF
TGTGCCAGTAGTATATCCCGACAGGAGAATGGCTATGGCTACACCTTC
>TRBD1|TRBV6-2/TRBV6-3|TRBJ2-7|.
CASSAMTGGYEQYF
TGTGCCAGCAGCGCAATGACAGGGGGATACGAGCAGTACTTC
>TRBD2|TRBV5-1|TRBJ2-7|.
CASSHPSGTSGNYEQYF
TGCGCCAGCAGCCACCCGTCCGGGACTAGCGGAAACTACGAGCAGTACTTC
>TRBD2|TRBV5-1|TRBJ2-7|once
CASSGTSGGSYEQYF
TGCGCCAGCAGCGGTACTAGCGGGGGGTCCTACGAGCAGTACTTC
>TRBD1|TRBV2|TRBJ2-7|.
CASSRFLGQGLSEQYF
TGTGCCAGCAGTCGTTTTCTGGGACAGGGGTTGTCCGAGCAGTACTTC
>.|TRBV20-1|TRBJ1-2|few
CSALDNRVYTF
TGCAGTGCTCTAGATAACCGGGTCTACACCTTC
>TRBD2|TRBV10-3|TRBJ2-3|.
CAIAGTSTDTQYF
TGTGCCATAGCGGGGACTAGCACAGATACGCAGTATTTT
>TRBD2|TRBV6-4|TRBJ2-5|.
CASNASGPNQETQYF
TGTGCCAGCAACGCTAGCGGGCCTAACCAAGAGACCCAGTACTTC
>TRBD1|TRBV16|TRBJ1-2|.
CASSRLWTGEDGYTF
TGTGCCAGCAGCCGCCTTTGGACAGGGGAAGATGGCTACACCTTC
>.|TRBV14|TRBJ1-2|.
CASSQEVTRVYGYTF
TGTGCCAGCAGCCAAGAAGTTACCAGGGTCTATGGCTACACCTTC
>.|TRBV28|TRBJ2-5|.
CASSLTGVQETQYF
TGTGCCAGCAGTTTGACGGGGGTTCAAGAGACCCAGTACTTC
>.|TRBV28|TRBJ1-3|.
CASSEGGSGNTIYF
TGTGCCAGCAGTGAAGGGGGTTCTGGAAACACCATATATTTT
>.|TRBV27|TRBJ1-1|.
CASTTQRNTEAFF
TGTGCCAGCACCACACAAAGGAACACTGAAGCTTTCTTT
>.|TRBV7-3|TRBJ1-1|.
CASSSSGYNTEAFF
TGTGCCAGCAGCTCCTCAGGGTATAACACTGAAGCTTTCTTT
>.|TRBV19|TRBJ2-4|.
CASSIPGSLAKNIQYF
TGTGCCAGTAGTATCCCGGGGTCTCTAGCCAAAAACATTCAGTACTTC
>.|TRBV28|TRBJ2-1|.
CASRETYNEQFF
TGTGCCAGCAGGGAGACCTACAATGAGCAGTTCTTC
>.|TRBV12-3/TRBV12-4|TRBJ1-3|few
CASSLFGNTIYF
TGTGCCAGCAGTTTATTCGGTAACACCATATATTTT
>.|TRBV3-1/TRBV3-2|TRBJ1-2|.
CASSQVKGGRNGYTF
TGTGCCAGCAGCCAAGTCAAAGGGGGAAGGAACGGCTACACCTTC
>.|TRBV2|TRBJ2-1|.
CASRPTPGNSLFF
TGTGCCAGCAGACCCACTCCCGGGAACAGTCTGTTCTTC
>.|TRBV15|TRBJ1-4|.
CATSMQGSLNEKLFF
TGTGCCACCAGCATGCAGGGTAGTCTTAATGAAAAACTGTTTTTT